One sample yielded the 3 T cell receptor beta chains listed below, sequenced in a study of tumor-infiltrating lymphocytes in glioblastoma multiforme. TCRB libraries came from RNA via three nested multiplex PCR rounds. TCRdb independently ran MiXCR on the multiplex PCR reads; one entry per CDR3 protein. The sample carries some 10,000 distinct CDR3 sequences, less than 75% recorded once. Sequenced: brain tumor tissue. The receptors derive from a male donor with glioblastoma.

This clonotype is labeled medium-sized. The chain employs TRBV6-1 and TRBJ1-2; TRBD1 is a possible D gene (6 bases). This CDR3 comprises 14 residues. The germline CDR1 and CDR2 sequences are MNHNS and SASEGT. The V gene lost 2 bases and the J gene lost 4 bases, with 11 bases spanning the gap. CDR3 region: CASSEPGGGYGYTF. The CDR3 region has the DNA TGTGCCAGCAGTGAACCGGGGGGCGGCTATGGCTACACCTTC.

The rearrangement links TRBV11-2 to TRBJ2-5; tentative D call: TRBD1 (5 bases). This CDR3 is built from 13 residues. Trimming stripped 5 bases from V and 5 bases from J, with 12 bases between. Germline V gene lookup returns CDR1 SGHAT and CDR2 FQNNGV. CDR3 sequence: CASSQRQHETQYF. CDR3 nucleotide sequence: TGTGCCAGCAGCCAGAGACAGCACGAGACCCAGTACTTC.

A word on this clonotype: At one end the junction does not follow the germline gene, possibly because of a read error. The J gene is TRBJ1-1, the V gene TRBV7-9, with D unresolved. The CDR3 has 17 residues. Germline CDR1 SEHNR, CDR2 FQNEAQ (reference sequence). The DNA for the CDR3 is TGTGCCAGCAGCAATGTTGGAGGGCTGTTAGGGAACATTGAAGCTTTCTTT. Its protein is CASSNVGGLLGNIEAFF.